This T cell receptor beta chain was captured in a study of cytotoxic CD8 clonotypes in ibrutinib-treated CLL (dated by TCRdb to about 2021). Some background on the complete study: In this cohort, some 16 patients were treatment-naive and fewer than 13 were relapsed/refractory, while about 17 had unmutated IGHV. Every sample from remission and from progressive disease was obtained while the patients were still on ibrutinib. An average of approximately 260,000 productive templates and approximately 90,000 productive rearrangements was obtained per sample. Response samples were obtained after a median of approximately twelve months of treatment, with a range of roughly 6 to 40 months. Cryopreserved peripheral blood mononuclear cells were obtained before treatment, at response, and at either sustained remission or disease progression. Partial responses were observed in some 24 patients and complete responses in 2; after a median follow-up of roughly 72 months, remission was maintained in approximately 14 patients and progression was observed in approximately 12. Of the approximately 87 participants in the trial, about two dozen had longitudinal samples available.

In its sample, this clone was seen a few times. Its binding antigen is unknown. No clone much larger than this one lies a single base away; base qualities are absent. The goal of deep resolution MiSeq sequencing was a depth between 1 in 1 million and 1 in 200,000 T cells, and coverage averaged 10x per clonotype. The immunoSEQ hsTCRB Kit was used to generate the TCR beta libraries. The paper's processing steps were these. Data were analyzed with ImmunoSEQ Data Assistant and ImmunoSEQ Analyzer, with V, D and J genes assigned per IMGT definitions. Clonality, which ranges from 0 to 1, was calculated as one minus the normalized Shannon entropy of productive rearrangement frequencies. Public clonotype analysis was restricted to overrepresented clonotypes comprising at least 0.05% of each patient's repertoire. Fewer than 15 repertoires from age-matched healthy donors, obtained from immuneACCESS, served as clonality controls. In TCRdb, the immuneACCESS table is reduced to in-frame sequences with V and J assigned. These tables do not hold every clone; where another copy was compared, an unresolved V gene accounts for under half, and the others remain unexplained. V and J calls plus clone size are reproduced from that table; the DNA served to infer D and trimming. Counted in this sample were approximately 90,000 clones; over 60% of them appeared once. The biggest ten clones account for roughly 25% of the sample.

The full study reports these points: Baseline clonality was found to be higher than that of age-matched healthy donors and was strongly correlated with circulating CD8+ T-cell counts. Public clonotypes were rare and either shrank or stayed stable during treatment, and the rise in clonality at ibrutinib response reflected expansion of private clonotypes. Sampling times were not matched between patients in sustained remission and patients whose disease was progressing, and lymph node repertoires were not examined. Clonality rose at ibrutinib response, remained stable during sustained remission, and dropped back toward baseline at progression.

Interpreted using the paper, the time point label stands for: approximately 25 months on ibrutinib. For TCR beta library preparation, roughly 2.2 micrograms of genomic DNA were isolated from cryopreserved PBMCs. Longitudinal blood samples from CLL patients on ibrutinib monotherapy underwent high-throughput TCR beta sequencing. Patients were enrolled in a phase 2 open-label single-center ibrutinib monotherapy trial. V trim: 5 bases; J trim: 6 bases; unmatched bases: 6. Inclusive of the bounding cysteine and phenylalanine, the CDR3 is 13 residues long. Solely the CDR3 DNA is kept, with 39 bases framed from the first base. From a lookup of the germline V gene (reference sequence), CDR1 and CDR2 are GTSNPN and SVGIG.

The clonotype originates from a human donor with chronic lymphocytic leukemia. The sequencing used PBMCs, collected after 24 months of ibrutinib treatment. The chain employs TRBV30 and TRBJ1-5, with 8 middle bases fitting TRBD1. The CDR3 protein: CAWGQGEAQPQHF. The nucleotide sequence reads as follows: TGTGCCTGGGGACAGGGAGAAGCTCAGCCCCAGCATTTT.